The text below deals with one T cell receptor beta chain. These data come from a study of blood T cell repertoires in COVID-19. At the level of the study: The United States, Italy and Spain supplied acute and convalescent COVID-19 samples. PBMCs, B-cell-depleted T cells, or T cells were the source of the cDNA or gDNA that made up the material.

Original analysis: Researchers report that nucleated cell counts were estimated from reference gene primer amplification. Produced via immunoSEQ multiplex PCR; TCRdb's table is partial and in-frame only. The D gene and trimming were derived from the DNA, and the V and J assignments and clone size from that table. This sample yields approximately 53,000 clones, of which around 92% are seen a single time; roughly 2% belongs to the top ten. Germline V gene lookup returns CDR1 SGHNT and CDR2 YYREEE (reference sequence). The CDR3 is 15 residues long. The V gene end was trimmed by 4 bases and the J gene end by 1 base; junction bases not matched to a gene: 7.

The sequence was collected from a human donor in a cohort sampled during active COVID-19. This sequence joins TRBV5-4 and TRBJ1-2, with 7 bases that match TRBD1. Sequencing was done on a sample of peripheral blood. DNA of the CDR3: TGTGCCAGCAGCACATTGGACAGGAATAACTATGGCTACACCTTC. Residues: CASSTLDRNNYGYTF.